This record concerns one T cell receptor (beta chain) sequence. The data are from a study of CD8 T cells in Susac syndrome. CDR3 size: 15 residues. Germline CDR1 LGHNT, CDR2 FRNRAP. Trimming left V 6 bases short and J 3 bases short, with 17 bases between. Random hexamers primed reverse transcription of about 0.5 to 1 ug RNA. The immunoSEQ assay covered 54 Vbeta and 13 Jbeta segments for CDR3. TCRdb passed the immunoSEQ multiplex PCR reads through MiXCR, listing each CDR3 protein once. Here the sample spans roughly 180,000 distinct CDR3 sequences, about 95% being singletons. Controls matched for age and sex were healthy donors.

This chain connects TRBV12-5 to TRBJ1-1; D ambiguous. The specimen was CD4+ T cells from PBMCs. The sequence was collected from a human donor in good health. CDR3 bases: TGTGCTAGTGGATACACTAGTTCAGGCCACACTGAAGCTTTCTTT. Its protein product is CASGYTSSGHTEAFF.